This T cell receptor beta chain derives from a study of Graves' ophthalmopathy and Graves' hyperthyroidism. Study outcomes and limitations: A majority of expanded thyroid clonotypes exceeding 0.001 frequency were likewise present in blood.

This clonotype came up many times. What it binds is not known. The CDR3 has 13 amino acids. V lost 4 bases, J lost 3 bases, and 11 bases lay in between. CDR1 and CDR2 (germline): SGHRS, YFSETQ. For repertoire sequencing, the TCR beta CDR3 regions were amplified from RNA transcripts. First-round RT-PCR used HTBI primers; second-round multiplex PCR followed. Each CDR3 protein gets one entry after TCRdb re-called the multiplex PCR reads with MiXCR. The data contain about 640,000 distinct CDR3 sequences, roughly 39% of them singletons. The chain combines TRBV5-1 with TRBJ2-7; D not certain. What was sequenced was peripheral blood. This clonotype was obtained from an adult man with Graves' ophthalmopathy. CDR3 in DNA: TGCGCCAGCAGCGACTTCCTCGGCTACGAGCAGTACTTC. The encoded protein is CASSDFLGYEQYF.